The T cell receptor (beta chain) under discussion was sequenced for a study of cytomegalovirus exposure and HLA in healthy donors. Study results and caveats: The study recorded 150 to 200 TCR beta chains that were cytomegalovirus-associated. The Asian-associated ancestry cluster reportedly had fewer N-insertions than the roughly 670-donor mean in a later analysis.

13 Jbeta primers and 60 Vbeta primers were used for the PCR. Here immunoSEQ multiplex PCR was the method, and the copy in TCRdb shows in-frame clones only, minus some. The sample consists of more than 130,000 clones, over 75% of them appearing once. Among the donors, all were healthy bone marrow donors. At sampling all donors were nominally healthy, likely with unrecorded immune exposures. Germline CDR1 reads MGHRA; CDR2 reads YSYEKL. V lost 6 bases and J lost 5, with 19 bases in between. The CDR3 is 15 amino acids. Concerning this clone: The antigen is unknown.

Sequencing used PBMCs. V gene TRBV4-1 combines with J gene TRBJ1-2; D remains ambiguous. The sequence was obtained from a man under 40 in good health and CMV-seronegative. The CDR3 is CASSQFSGGGYGYTF. The CDR3 DNA reads TGCGCCAGCAGTCAGTTCTCAGGTGGAGGATATGGCTACACCTTC.